This T cell receptor (beta chain) originates from a study of T cell changes during pregnancy in multiple sclerosis. The CDR3 length is 15 residues. V was clipped by 5 bases and J by 7 bases; unmatched bases: 12. The germline gives CDR1 SGHTA, CDR2 FQGNSA. Clones were read by immunoSEQ multiplex PCR, and TCRdb kept only the in-frame ones, dropping some. The sample holds tens of thousands of clones, about nine tenths seen once. The source was CD4+ T cells from peripheral blood mononuclear cells, collected after pregnancy. The chain carries TRBV7-2 and TRBJ1-1; 8 bases agree with TRBD1. The clonotype comes from a female donor in good health, enrolled as a control in a pregnancy study. The CDR3 reads CASSEGQGRWDEAFF. CDR3 bases: TGTGCCAGCAGCGAAGGACAGGGTAGATGGGATGAAGCTTTCTTT.